These 29 T cell receptor beta chains were sequenced from one sample in a study of vaccination and CD4 T cells after COVID-19. An Oncomine TCR Beta short-read assay was used to sequence the DNA from cultured CD4+ T cells. TCRdb fed the PCR reads into MiXCR, producing one record per CDR3 protein. This sample has under 25,000 distinct CDR3 sequences, with 67% found just once. As to treatment: approximately nine-day PBMC culture with coronavirus spike peptide pools or control peptides (ViraFEST assay). No antigens are known for them. The source material was CD4+ T cells from blood, cultured in vitro. The origin of the receptors is a human donor who had recovered from COVID-19.

This chain connects TRBV19 to TRBJ1-1, with no clear D. Trimming took off 3 bases at V and 3 bases at J, with 8 bases between the two ends. Germline V gene sequence: CDR1 LNHDA, CDR2 SQIVND (reference sequence). This CDR3 spans 13 amino acids. The CDR3 spells CASSITRYTEAFF. The CDR3 coding sequence is TGTGCCAGTAGTATCACACGGTACACTGAAGCTTTCTTT.

This clonotype came up a few times. This chain uses TRBV15 with TRBJ2-4; 10 bases fit TRBD1. V lost 0 bases, J lost 5 bases, and 10 bases stayed unmatched. The germline V gene encodes CDR1 LNHNV and CDR2 YYDKDF (reference sequence). This CDR3 has 18 amino acids. CDR3 residues: CATSRDPTGGGIENIQYF. CDR3 sequence (DNA): TGTGCCACCAGCAGAGATCCGACAGGGGGCGGGATTGAAAACATTCAGTACTTC.

The chain uses TRBV20-1 and TRBJ2-7; D not resolved. CDR1 is DFQATT and CDR2 is SNEGSKA in the germline V gene (reference sequence). V shed 0 bases and J shed 5 bases, with 14 bases lying between them. The CDR3 has 14 amino acids. DNA of the CDR3: TGCAGTGCTAGAGACGTTTTGAGCGCCCACGAGCAGTACTTC. Amino acid sequence: CSARDVLSAHEQYF.

CDR3 loop: CASSLGQGAAFF. Written as DNA, the CDR3 is TGTGCCAGCAGCTTGGGACAGGGGGCCGCTTTCTTT. This chain uses TRBV7-9 with TRBJ1-1; TRBD1 aligns across 12 bases. J gave up 11 bases and V 3 bases, and 1 base lay outside the gene matches. Germline lookup yields CDR1 SEHNR and CDR2 FQNEAQ (reference sequence). CDR3 size: 12 residues.

DNA for the CDR3: TGTGCAAGTCGCTTAGCCGGGACTAGCGGGAGGCGACCGCAAGAGACCCAGTACTTC. It specifies CASRLAGTSGRRPQETQYF. The chain joins TRBV12-2 to TRBJ2-5; the listed D gene, TRBD2, was not tested against the DNA. TRBV12-2 is shown as a pseudogene. The CDR3 is 19 residues long.

V and J are TRBV7-9 and TRBJ1-5; the D is unclear. V lost 1 base and J lost 1, with 5 bases in between. Germline CDR1 SEHNR, CDR2 FQNEAQ (reference sequence). The CDR3 length is 14 residues. Here the CDR3 reads CASSLGDSNQPQHF. In nucleotides, the CDR3 is TGTGCCAGCAGCTTAGGAGACAGCAATCAGCCCCAGCATTTT.

The rearrangement uses TRBV7-8 and TRBJ2-5; D gene ambiguous. Germline V gives CDR1 SGHVS, CDR2 FQNEAQ. This CDR3 region has 12 residues. V was pared by 2 bases and J by 6 bases, with 7 bases between. CDR3 sequence: CASSLILQTQYF. DNA of the CDR3: TGTGCCAGCAGCTTAATCCTCCAGACCCAGTACTTC.

The rearrangement links TRBV9 to TRBJ2-2; no firm D call. The CDR3 loop spans 14 amino acids. V lost 0 bases and J 5 bases, leaving 8 bases between the germline ends. Per germline, CDR1 SGDLS and CDR2 YYNGEE. This CDR3 reads CASSVVATTGELFF. CDR3 nucleotides: TGTGCCAGCAGCGTAGTAGCCACTACCGGGGAGCTGTTTTTT.

The table lists this clonotype with a few counts. The chain combines TRBV6-1 with TRBJ1-5; TRBD1 matches 8 bases. The CDR3 loop spans 14 amino acids. Germline V gene sequence: CDR1 MNHNS, CDR2 SASEGT. Germline trimming cut 5 bases from V and 2 bases from J; bases unmatched to any gene: 2. Here the CDR3 reads CASSKTGGNQPQHF. CDR3 coding DNA: TGTGCCAGCAGTAAGACAGGGGGCAATCAGCCCCAGCATTTT.

This sequence joins TRBV6-1 and TRBJ2-2; 8 bases line up with TRBD1. Germline CDR1 is MNHNS and CDR2 is SASEGT. Losses at the gene ends were 7 bases for V and 2 bases for J; bases not matched to a gene: 3. CDR3 length equals 14 residues. The CDR3 DNA reads as TGTGCCAGCAAGGGACAGGCTAACACCGGGGAGCTGTTTTTT. Translation: CASKGQANTGELFF.

The chain is built from TRBV2 and TRBJ2-5; possibly TRBD1 for D (6 bases). Trimming cost V 6 bases and J 5 bases, with 10 bases left between them. The CDR3 sequence is 12 residues long. Germline loops: CDR1 SNHLY, CDR2 FYNNEI. The CDR3 nucleotides are TGTGCCAGCAGCCACAGGGTGGAGACCCAGTACTTC. Translation: CASSHRVETQYF. The whole variable domain, remainder taken from reference TRBV2 and TRBJ2-5, is EPEVTQTPSHQVTQMGQEVILRCVPISNHLYFYWYRQILGQKVEFLVSFYNNEISEKSEIFDDQFSVERPDGSNFTLKIRSTKLEDSAMYFCASSHRVETQYFGPGTRLLVL.

This clonotype was seen once. This rearrangement joins TRBV6-1 to TRBJ1-5, with 8 bases lining up with TRBD1. From germline, CDR1 is MNHNS and CDR2 SASEGT. This CDR3 region has 15 residues. V dropped 4 bases and J dropped 6; count of bases not matched to a gene: 8. The CDR3 DNA sequence: TGTGCCAGCAGTGCCCGAGACAGGGGCAGTCAGCCCCAGCATTTT. Translation gives CASSARDRGSQPQHF.

The CDR3 is CSARRDFQNEQFF. CDR3 in DNA: TGCAGTGCCCGGCGGGACTTCCAAAATGAGCAGTTCTTC. The chain employs TRBV20-1 and TRBJ2-1; the D gene is possibly TRBD2 (6 bases). Germline V CDR1 and CDR2: DFQATT, SNEGSKA (reference sequence). This CDR3 has 13 amino acids. Trimming removed 6 bases at V and 7 bases at J, with 16 bases between.

The rearrangement links TRBV6-1 to TRBJ1-5; a possible D gene is TRBD1 (6 bases). CDR3 length: 17 residues. CDR1 is MNHNS, CDR2 SASEGT, per germline. Trimming took off 8 bases at V and 2 bases at J, with 22 bases between the two ends. The CDR3, as DNA: TGTGCCAGCCTGGGGGGGGCCAGCCCCTGGGGCAATCAGCCCCAGCATTTT. It is translated as CASLGGASPWGNQPQHF.

CDR3 nucleotides: TGCAGTGCTAATGGGCCAAACAATGAGCAGTTCTTC. Residues: CSANGPNNEQFF. V is TRBV20-1 and J is TRBJ2-1, with D uncertain. Looked up from germline, CDR1 is DFQATT and CDR2 is SNEGSKA (reference sequence). Trimming left V 4 bases short and J 5 bases short, with 9 bases between. CDR3 size: 12 residues.

V is TRBV19 and J is TRBJ1-2; D uncertain. The germline CDR1 and CDR2 sequences are LNHDA and SQIVND (reference sequence). The CDR3 runs to 12 residues. V was pared by 4 bases and J by 9 bases, with 12 bases between. This CDR3 reads CASSKIGLRYTF. CDR3 DNA: TGTGCCAGTAGTAAAATCGGACTTCGCTACACCTTC.

In its sample, this clonotype was seen once. One junction end disagrees with the germline gene, perhaps due to a read error. V usage is TRBV12-3 or TRBV12-4 and J usage is TRBJ2-7; 7 bases line up with TRBD1. This CDR3 contains 14 residues. CDR3 bases: TGTGCCAGCAGTCTTAGACAGGGAAACTACAAGCAGTACTTC. It translates to CASSLRQGNYKQYF.

The chain combines TRBV6-2 or TRBV6-3 with TRBJ2-1; no reliable D call. V lost 8 bases and J lost 6, with 14 bases in between. Per the germline V gene, CDR1 is MNHEY and CDR2 is SVGEGT. CDR3 size: 13 residues. In nucleotides, the CDR3 is TGTGCCAGCCGGACCACCCTGGGCAATGAGCAGTTCTTC. It codes for CASRTTLGNEQFF.

The V gene is TRBV6-5, the J gene TRBJ1-2; 8 bases agree with TRBD1. CDR3 length equals 17 residues. The germline V gene encodes CDR1 MNHEY and CDR2 SVGAGI. Trimming took 0 bases from V and 8 from J; bases not matched to a gene: 14. For the CDR3, the DNA is TGTGCCAGCAGTTACTCCTGGACAGGGCAAAGTTCGAGAGGCTACACCTTC. It codes for CASSYSWTGQSSRGYTF.

The chain recombines TRBV28 with TRBJ2-2; D might be TRBD1 or TRBD2, each matching 6 bases. Per the germline V gene, CDR1 is MDHEN and CDR2 is SYDVKM. With 3 bases removed from V and 6 bases from J, the gap between germline ends came to 8 bases. The CDR3 sequence is 13 residues long. As DNA, the CDR3 is TGTGCCAGCAGTTTCGGGGGCCCCGGGGAGCTGTTTTTT. The encoded protein is CASSFGGPGELFF.

The CDR3: CASSGSGYGYTF. CDR3 nucleotides: TGTGCCAGCAGTGGATCGGGCTATGGCTACACCTTC. The chain employs TRBV2 and TRBJ1-2; no firm D call. CDR3 length: 12 residues. The germline V and J ends were trimmed by 4 bases and 4 bases, with 7 bases remaining between them. Germline assignment: CDR1 SNHLY and CDR2 FYNNEI.

This clonotype was detected only once. The CDR3 DNA reads as TGCGCCAGCAGCCGGCTCGGCTCTGGGGCCAACGTCCTGACTTTC. Protein: CASSRLGSGANVLTF. J is TRBJ2-6 and V is TRBV4-3; D is unresolved. Between the trimmed V and J ends, which lost 4 bases and 0 bases, there was a span of 7 bases. Germline V gene sequence: CDR1 LGHNA, CDR2 YSLEER. The CDR3 is 15 amino acids.

In DNA form, the CDR3 reads TGCAGTGCCGTAAATGAAAAACTGTTTTTT. This gives the protein CSAVNEKLFF. The chain couples TRBV20-1 to TRBJ1-4; no reliable D call. The germline CDR1 and CDR2 sequences are DFQATT and SNEGSKA (reference sequence). The CDR3 consists of 10 residues. Trimming cost V 6 bases and J 5 bases, with 4 bases left between them.

This clonotype has more than one count but fewer than ten. The chain carries TRBV6-1 and TRBJ2-2, with D perhaps matching TRBD2 (5 bases). V shed 4 bases and J shed 4 bases, with 13 bases lying between them. This CDR3 is built from 15 residues. CDR1 is MNHNS and CDR2 is SASEGT in the germline V gene. The CDR3 here is CASSAGSAGTGELFF. CDR3 DNA sequence: TGTGCCAGCAGTGCGGGTAGCGCGGGCACCGGGGAGCTGTTTTTT.

The chain is built from TRBV7-8 and TRBJ2-1; 8 bases map to TRBD2. The CDR3 covers 15 residues. In germline, CDR1 is SGHVS, CDR2 FQNEAQ. V dropped 5 bases and J dropped 12; count of bases not matched to a gene: 15. CDR3 amino acids: CASSPRTSGRWGQFF. The DNA for the CDR3 is TGTGCCAGCAGCCCAAGGACAAGCGGGAGATGGGGGCAGTTCTTC.

The CDR3 reads CAWSSPVWRYGYTF. The CDR3 nucleotides are TGTGCCTGGAGTTCCCCAGTGTGGCGGTATGGCTACACCTTC. V and J are TRBV30 and TRBJ1-2; D ambiguous. The CDR3 covers 14 residues. Germline-derived CDR1 and CDR2 are GTSNPN and SVGIG (reference sequence). The V gene lost 2 bases and the J gene lost 5 bases, with 15 bases spanning the gap.

The chain uses TRBV4-3 and TRBJ1-2; D might be TRBD1 (6 bases). Germline V gives CDR1 LGHNA, CDR2 YSLEER. V was pared by 0 bases and J by 3 bases, with 14 bases between. The CDR3 consists of 16 residues. CDR3 bases: TGCGCCAGCAGCCAAGATTGGCGGGGGCGTCACTATGGCTACACCTTC. Protein product: CASSQDWRGRHYGYTF.

The sample holds a few counts of this clonotype. The chain couples TRBV6-2 or TRBV6-3 to TRBJ1-1; no definite D call. CDR3 length: 13 amino acids. V was shortened by 2 bases and J by 8 bases, with 12 bases between the two germline ends. CDR1 MNHEY and CDR2 SVGEGT come from the germline V gene. CDR3 loop: CASSYGTAPEAFF. The CDR3 DNA is TGTGCCAGCAGTTACGGAACGGCACCCGAAGCTTTCTTT.

The chain is built from TRBV10-1 and TRBJ1-4, with D perhaps matching TRBD1 (5 bases). V lost 10 bases and J 3 bases, leaving 12 bases between the germline ends. Per the germline V gene, CDR1 is WNHNN and CDR2 is SYGVQD (reference sequence). CDR3 length: 13 amino acids. For the CDR3, the DNA is TGCGCCATTCAGACGGGGCCTAATGAAAAACTGTTTTTT. Translated: CAIQTGPNEKLFF.